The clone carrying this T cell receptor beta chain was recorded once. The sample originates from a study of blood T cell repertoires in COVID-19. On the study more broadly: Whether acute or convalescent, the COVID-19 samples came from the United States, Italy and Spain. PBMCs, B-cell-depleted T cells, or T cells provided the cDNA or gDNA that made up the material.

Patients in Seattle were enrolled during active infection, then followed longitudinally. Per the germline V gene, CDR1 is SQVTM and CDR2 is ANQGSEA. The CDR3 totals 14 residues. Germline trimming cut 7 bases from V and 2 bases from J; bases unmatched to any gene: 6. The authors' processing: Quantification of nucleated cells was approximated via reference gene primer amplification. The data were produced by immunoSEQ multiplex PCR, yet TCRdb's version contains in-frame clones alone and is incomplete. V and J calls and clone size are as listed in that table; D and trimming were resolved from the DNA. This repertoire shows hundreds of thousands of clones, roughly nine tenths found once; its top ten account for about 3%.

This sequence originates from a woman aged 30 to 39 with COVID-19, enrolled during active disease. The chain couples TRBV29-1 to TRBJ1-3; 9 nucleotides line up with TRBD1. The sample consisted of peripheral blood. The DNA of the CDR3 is TGCAGCGCCGGACAGGGGAATGCTGGAAACACCATATATTTT. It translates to CSAGQGNAGNTIYF.